This is a list of T cell receptor beta chains from one sample in a study of Graves' ophthalmopathy and Graves' hyperthyroidism. TCRdb analysed the multiplex PCR reads with MiXCR anew, one entry per CDR3 protein. The repertoire holds about 160,000 distinct CDR3 sequences, with 39% as singletons. The sample was peripheral blood. The receptors shown here come from a man aged 30 to 45 with Graves' ophthalmopathy. CDR3s leave out the opening cysteine and the closing phenylalanine or tryptophan. The order of the fields is V gene, J gene, CDR3 protein.

v_call: TRBV6-1; j_call: TRBJ2-7; cdr3_aa: ASSEARVHEQY
v_call: TRBV29-1; j_call: TRBJ2-7; cdr3_aa: SVGPKGQLYEQY
v_call: TRBV10-2; j_call: TRBJ2-7; cdr3_aa: ASSESVRGNYEQY
v_call: TRBV6-1; j_call: TRBJ1-2; cdr3_aa: ASRLRTSSLEGYT
v_call: TRBV28; j_call: TRBJ2-7; cdr3_aa: ASRRDRDDYEQY
v_call: TRBV7-8; j_call: TRBJ1-2; cdr3_aa: ASSSRVGGSYGYT
v_call: TRBV6-2/TRBV6-3; j_call: TRBJ1-1; cdr3_aa: ASSTPPTWGARTEAF
v_call: TRBV12-3/TRBV12-4; j_call: TRBJ1-1; cdr3_aa: AAIQTARSKAF
v_call: TRBV19; j_call: TRBJ1-5; cdr3_aa: ASRAGQTNQPQH
v_call: TRBV6-1; j_call: TRBJ1-5; cdr3_aa: ASSDRGWIQPQH
v_call: TRBV24-1; j_call: TRBJ1-1; cdr3_aa: ATSEAGLNTEAF
v_call: TRBV28; j_call: TRBJ2-7; cdr3_aa: ASSLFRGSTYEQY
v_call: TRBV6-1; j_call: TRBJ1-1; cdr3_aa: ASSSLRVGTEAF
v_call: TRBV6-1; j_call: TRBJ1-1; cdr3_aa: ASSDNHRLTGTEAF
v_call: TRBV2; j_call: TRBJ1-2; cdr3_aa: ASRSGYGYT
v_call: TRBV20-1; j_call: TRBJ2-2; cdr3_aa: SARGLAGESGELF
v_call: TRBV10-3; j_call: TRBJ2-7; cdr3_aa: AIKDGTSGRYEQY
v_call: TRBV6-1; j_call: TRBJ1-1; cdr3_aa: ASSTSSRGTEAF
v_call: TRBV19; j_call: TRBJ2-5; cdr3_aa: ASTPSRVPRETQY
v_call: TRBV27; j_call: TRBJ1-2; cdr3_aa: ASSSPGGQGVRGYT
v_call: TRBV11-2; j_call: TRBJ2-7; cdr3_aa: ASSARQGARDRDGEQY
v_call: TRBV6-2/TRBV6-3; j_call: TRBJ2-5; cdr3_aa: ASSHRTGPNRETQY
v_call: TRBV12-3/TRBV12-4; j_call: TRBJ1-1; cdr3_aa: ASSYGTYTEAF
v_call: TRBV6-2/TRBV6-3; j_call: TRBJ1-1; cdr3_aa: ASTNGRMNTEAF
v_call: TRBV20-1; j_call: TRBJ2-5; cdr3_aa: SARVSGETQY
v_call: TRBV29-1; j_call: TRBJ2-7; cdr3_aa: SAEAGAGYEQY
v_call: TRBV30; j_call: TRBJ1-2; cdr3_aa: AWSVSPDRWDGYT
v_call: TRBV6-1; j_call: TRBJ1-2; cdr3_aa: ASSAQVVYGYT
v_call: TRBV15; j_call: TRBJ1-1; cdr3_aa: ATSKDRAATEAF
v_call: TRBV6-1; j_call: TRBJ2-7; cdr3_aa: ASTLRDRVTYEQY
v_call: TRBV6-1; j_call: TRBJ1-1; cdr3_aa: ASSETGTEAF
v_call: TRBV6-1; j_call: TRBJ2-7; cdr3_aa: ASSDDRVPSYEQY
v_call: TRBV7-9; j_call: TRBJ1-5; cdr3_aa: ASSLRGVDQPQH
v_call: TRBV6-2/TRBV6-3; j_call: TRBJ2-7; cdr3_aa: ASRRGQGNTYEQY
v_call: TRBV27; j_call: TRBJ2-5; cdr3_aa: ASSFRLAERKTQY
v_call: TRBV6-1; j_call: TRBJ1-5; cdr3_aa: ASAQGNNQPQH
v_call: TRBV6-1; j_call: TRBJ2-7; cdr3_aa: ASSESATGLYEQY
v_call: TRBV6-1; j_call: TRBJ1-6; cdr3_aa: ARKGSRCSPLH
v_call: TRBV6-5; j_call: TRBJ1-6; cdr3_aa: ASSYTRSSYNSPLH
v_call: TRBV6-2/TRBV6-3; j_call: TRBJ2-7; cdr3_aa: ASTSGAYEQY
v_call: TRBV6-5; j_call: TRBJ1-1; cdr3_aa: ASSYSPQTSNTEAF
v_call: TRBV7-2; j_call: TRBJ2-5; cdr3_aa: ASSLAWGRETQY
v_call: TRBV6-2/TRBV6-3; j_call: TRBJ1-5; cdr3_aa: ASREQGGQPQH
v_call: TRBV6-2/TRBV6-3; j_call: TRBJ1-5; cdr3_aa: ASSKGGLRNQPQH
v_call: TRBV6-1; j_call: TRBJ1-3; cdr3_aa: ASSPPRTDSGNTIY
v_call: TRBV28; j_call: TRBJ1-2; cdr3_aa: ASSLPEFYGYT
v_call: TRBV24-1; j_call: TRBJ2-7; cdr3_aa: ATSDAGAYGHNEQY
v_call: TRBV29-1; j_call: TRBJ1-1; cdr3_aa: SVANTEAF
v_call: TRBV18; j_call: TRBJ1-1; cdr3_aa: ASSPGTAFSLEAF
v_call: TRBV5-6; j_call: TRBJ2-7; cdr3_aa: ASSLRGVDSYEQY
v_call: TRBV12-3/TRBV12-4; j_call: TRBJ2-7; cdr3_aa: ASSQGFISYEQY
v_call: TRBV12-3/TRBV12-4; j_call: TRBJ2-2; cdr3_aa: ASSILAPRTGELF
v_call: TRBV28; j_call: TRBJ1-1; cdr3_aa: ASSLPGPNTEAF
v_call: TRBV24-1; j_call: TRBJ1-2; cdr3_aa: ATSDLHSSYGYT
v_call: TRBV19; j_call: TRBJ2-6; cdr3_aa: ASSTQSTLSGANVLT